The clone carrying this T cell receptor (beta chain) was seen ten or more times. Antigen: not known. One entry per CDR3 protein, called by TCRdb with MiXCR from the RT-PCR reads. The data contain some 550,000 distinct CDR3 sequences, under 30% of them singletons. This specimen comes from a study of response to subunit inactivated influenza vaccine. Regarding the study as a whole: It was the authors' suggestion that each seasonal influenza vaccination recruits few new T cells.

The sample was also reused in another study, on T cells expressing NK-cell markers. That work adds: With UMIs, 5'RACE template switching was used to make TCR beta cDNA. In several experiments, an anti-gamma-delta TCR antibody restricted sorting to alpha-beta TCR T cells. The study found these clonotypes also leading the CD3+CD56-NKG2C+ fraction in a few donors. Whether expanded NKG2C-expressing T cell clones recognize HCMV is unknown.

This receptor was obtained from a man aged 45-60 years who received an inactivated influenza vaccine. This specimen was CD4+ T cells sorted from PBMCs, taken roughly 12 days after vaccination.

Here the CDR3 DNA reads TGCGCCAGCAGCTCCGGGACGGGCTCCTACGAGCAGTACTTC. It encodes CASSSGTGSYEQYF. The chain carries TRBV5-1 and TRBJ2-7; possibly TRBD1 or TRBD2 for D (5 bases each). The CDR3 loop spans 14 amino acids. With 3 bases removed from V and 0 bases from J, the gap between germline ends came to 10 bases. Looked up from germline, CDR1 is SGHRS and CDR2 is YFSETQ.